This T cell receptor (beta chain) emerged from a study of T cell repertoires in cytomegalovirus infection. The wider study: Recently identified HLA-C-restricted CMV epitopes were among the peptides used. Public TCR beta signatures indicated both CMV infection and matching HLA type. The study, taken as a whole, reports: HLA-C-restricted CMV-specific TCR beta clonotypes were dominant in the ex vivo response. Summed frequency of shared TCR beta families picked out CMV carriers who also had the relevant HLA.

Germline V gene sequence: CDR1 MDHEN, CDR2 SYDVKM. Trimming removed 6 bases at V and 0 bases at J, with 21 bases between. The CDR3 consists of 19 residues. In TCRdb, the reads were re-called with MiXCR into one record per CDR3 protein. The sample records about 85,000 distinct CDR3 sequences, about 44% being singletons. As regards this clonotype: Its antigen is undetermined.

The TCR comes from a human donor in good health (CMV status not recorded). Some clones in this sample may be carry-over from other donors' samples. This chain uses TRBV28 with TRBJ1-6, with a tentative D call TRBD1 (6 bases). This specimen was CD8+ T cells from cultured PBMCs, taken from culture after CMV antigen stimulation. CDR3 region: CASSPTHTGSSSYNSPLHF. CDR3 nucleotides: TGTGCCAGCAGCCCAACACACACAGGGTCGAGCTCCTATAATTCACCCCTCCACTTT. Complete variable domain (other parts from reference TRBV28 and TRBJ1-6): DVKVTQSSRYLVKRTGEKVFLECVQDMDHENMFWYRQDPGLGLRLIYFSYDVKMKEKGDIPEGYSVSREKKERFSLILESASTNQTSMYLCASSPTHTGSSSYNSPLHFGNGTRLTVT.